The 11 T cell receptor beta chains listed next were all sequenced from one sample in a study of blood T cell repertoires in COVID-19. Method: immunoSEQ multiplex PCR; TCRdb's copy keeps in-frame clones and lacks some. The top ten hold 2% to 3% of the sample, which has about 220,000 clones, under 90% seen once. Sequencing was performed on peripheral blood. These TCRs come from a woman aged 40 to 50 with active or convalescent COVID-19.

J is TRBJ1-3 and V is TRBV11-2; 7 bases match TRBD1. V trimming: 3 bases; J trimming: 3 bases; junction bases outside the gene matches: 5. The CDR3 sequence is 15 residues long. Germline lookup yields CDR1 SGHAT and CDR2 FQNNGV. CDR3 sequence: CASSLAGTVGNTIYF. The CDR3 nucleotides read TGTGCCAGCAGCTTGGCCGGGACAGTTGGAAACACCATATATTTT.

The chain employs TRBV3-1 (or the pseudogene TRBV3-2) and TRBJ2-5, with unresolved D. With 3 bases removed from V and 5 bases from J, the gap between germline ends came to 4 bases. This CDR3 is built from 11 residues. Germline CDR1 LGHDT, CDR2 YNNKEL (reference sequence). CDR3: CASSQRETQYF. The DNA for the CDR3 is TGTGCCAGCAGCCAGAGGGAGACCCAGTACTTC.

This sequence joins TRBV4-1 and TRBJ1-1; TRBD1 agrees at 7 bases. This CDR3 region has 14 residues. Losses at the gene ends were 0 bases for V and 6 bases for J; bases not matched to a gene: 4. Germline-derived CDR1 and CDR2 are MGHRA and YSYEKL. CDR3 residues: CASSQEYRGAEAFF. The CDR3 DNA is TGCGCCAGCAGCCAAGAATACAGGGGCGCTGAAGCTTTCTTT.

This rearrangement joins TRBV19 to TRBJ2-7; D perhaps matches TRBD1 (7 bases). V lost 5 bases and J lost 2, with 19 bases in between. CDR1 LNHDA and CDR2 SQIVND come from the germline V gene (reference sequence). This CDR3 comprises 16 residues. The CDR3 here is CASSRGGQGGPYEQYF. The CDR3 coding sequence is TGTGCCAGTAGTCGCGGCGGGCAGGGGGGCCCCTACGAGCAGTACTTC.

This chain links TRBV11-2 with TRBJ2-3, with 7 bases matching TRBD2. Germline assignment: CDR1 SGHAT and CDR2 FQNNGV. Trimming cost V 1 base and J 0 bases; bases outside gene matches: 7. This CDR3 has 17 residues. This chain's CDR3 is CASSLVPWGGSTDTQYF. CDR3 sequence (DNA): TGTGCCAGCAGCTTAGTCCCCTGGGGGGGTAGCACAGATACGCAGTATTTT.

The chain is built from TRBV6-1 and TRBJ2-7, with D perhaps matching TRBD1 (5 bases). The CDR3 loop spans 14 amino acids. The V gene lost 2 bases and the J gene lost 0 bases, with 8 bases spanning the gap. CDR1 and CDR2 (germline): MNHNS, SASEGT. The CDR3 sequence: CASSERQGSYEQYF. The CDR3 bases are TGTGCCAGCAGTGAAAGGCAGGGCTCCTACGAGCAGTACTTC.

The chain employs TRBV5-6 and TRBJ2-2, with a possible D match to TRBD1 (6 bases). Germline V gives CDR1 SGHDT, CDR2 YYEEEE. Trimming took off 0 bases at V and 6 bases at J, with 6 bases between the two ends. The length of the CDR3 is 13 residues. This chain's CDR3 is CASSLEGAGELFF. CDR3 DNA sequence: TGTGCCAGCAGCTTGGAGGGGGCCGGGGAGCTGTTTTTT.

The genes are TRBV30 and TRBJ1-2; D not resolved. CDR3 size: 11 residues. Trimming took 2 bases from V and 4 from J, leaving 5 bases between them. Germline CDR1 reads GTSNPN; CDR2 reads SVGIG (reference sequence). The CDR3 is CAWSNGYGYTF. In DNA, the CDR3 is TGTGCCTGGAGTAACGGCTATGGCTACACCTTC.

J is TRBJ2-6 and V is TRBV5-4; TRBD1 matches at 7 bases. V lost 9 bases, J lost 2 bases, and 11 bases stayed unmatched. Germline V gene sequence: CDR1 SGHNT, CDR2 YYREEE (reference sequence). The CDR3 has 16 residues. The DNA of the CDR3 is TGTGCCATGCGGTCAGGGGGTATGACTGGGGCCAACGTCCTGACTTTC. Protein sequence: CAMRSGGMTGANVLTF.

Only one count was recorded for this clone. The rearrangement links TRBV7-8 to TRBJ1-5; unclear D gene. The CDR3 has 15 residues. The V gene's germline CDR1 is SGHVS and CDR2 FQNEAQ. V was shortened by 0 bases and J by 3 bases, with 9 bases between the two germline ends. CDR3: CASSLAESPNQPQHF. The CDR3 DNA sequence: TGTGCCAGCAGCTTAGCGGAGTCCCCCAATCAGCCCCAGCATTTT.

This clone was found once. This chain joins TRBV10-3 and TRBJ2-3; a weak D match, TRBD1 (6 bases). Looked up from germline, CDR1 is ENHRY and CDR2 is SYGVKD. The CDR3 is 15 residues long. V lost 1 base and J lost 1, with 9 bases in between. For the CDR3, the DNA is TGTGCCATCAGTGAGTTGGGGGCTGGCACAGATACGCAGTATTTT. Protein sequence: CAISELGAGTDTQYF.